These T cell receptor beta chains were read from a single sample in a study of human T cells and chemical hapten exposure. TCRdb fed the RACE reads into MiXCR, producing one record per CDR3 protein. This table holds about 52,000 distinct CDR3 sequences, 9.5% to 10% found once. The source material was whole blood, sampled in connection with sensitization to the hapten diphenylcyclopropenone (DPC). These TCRs come from a woman in her 30s with alopecia areata. Some clones in this sample may be carry-over from other donors' samples. CDR3s include the opening cysteine and the closing phenylalanine or tryptophan. D genes are given only for firm matches. Only part of the rows carry a size: once, few, many, or a class if the clone is expanded.

many,TRBV20-1,.,TRBJ2-7,TGCAGTGCTAGGGTGTACGAGCAGTACTTC,CSARVYEQYF
many,TRBV18,.,TRBJ2-7,TGTGCCAGCTCACCTTCAGGGAGCTCCTACGAGCAGTACTTC,CASSPSGSSYEQYF
.,TRBV15,TRBD1,TRBJ1-5,TGTGCCACCAGCACCCGGGACAGGGATCAGCCCCAGCATTTT,CATSTRDRDQPQHF
many,TRBV2,.,TRBJ2-7,TGTGCCAGCAGAGACGCGTGGAGCTCCTACGAGCAGTACTTC,CASRDAWSSYEQYF
many,TRBV4-2,TRBD2,TRBJ2-7,TGTGCCAGCAGCCAAGACCCTACTCTAGCGGGGGCCTACGAGCAGTACTTC,CASSQDPTLAGAYEQYF
many,TRBV10-3,.,TRBJ2-2,TGTGCCATCCAACCGGGACCGCAGAACACCGGGGAGCTGTTTTTT,CAIQPGPQNTGELFF
.,TRBV12-3/TRBV12-4,.,TRBJ2-1,TGTGCCAGCAGTCTCCGGACTGACCGGTTCTTC,CASSLRTDRFF
.,TRBV12-3/TRBV12-4,TRBD2,TRBJ2-7,TGTGCCAGCAGCCCGGGACTAGCGGGGGCTCTCTCCTACGAGCAGTACTTC,CASSPGLAGALSYEQYF
many,TRBV6-5,TRBD1,TRBJ1-2,TGTGCCAGCATCGAGGACAGGGTCTATGGCTACACCTTC,CASIEDRVYGYTF
few,TRBV10-3,.,TRBJ2-1,TGTGCCATCAGTGAGGGGGCCTACAATGAGCAGTTCTTC,CAISEGAYNEQFF
many,TRBV29-1,TRBD1,TRBJ1-1,TGCAGCGTTTGGGACAGGGCGAACACTGAAGCTTTCTTT,CSVWDRANTEAFF
many,TRBV10-3,.,TRBJ1-4,TGTGCCATCAGCGGGACGCGGGATCATGAAAAACTGTTTTTT,CAISGTRDHEKLFF
few,TRBV5-1,.,TRBJ2-1,TGCGCCAGCAGCTGGGAGTCCTACAATGAGCAGTTCTTC,CASSWESYNEQFF
.,TRBV4-3,TRBD2,TRBJ2-5,TGCGCCAGCAGCCAAGATCCTGGGGGGGGTGAGACCCAGTACTTC,CASSQDPGGGETQYF
.,TRBV7-2,TRBD2,TRBJ2-3,TGTGCCAGCAGCTTGGCTCCGACTAGCGGGGGGGCGGATACGCAGTATTTT,CASSLAPTSGGADTQYF
few,TRBV2,TRBD1,TRBJ2-2,TGTGCCAGCAGTGGTAACAGGGGGCGCACCGGGGAGCTGTTTTTT,CASSGNRGRTGELFF
.,TRBV5-1,TRBD1,TRBJ2-2,TGCGCCAGCAGCACCGGGACAGCAAACACCGGGGAGCTGTTTTTT,CASSTGTANTGELFF
few,TRBV25-1,TRBD1,TRBJ1-3,TGTGCCAGCAGTGAATATTTCTCTGGGACAGGCCCCTCTGGAAACACCATATATTTT,CASSEYFSGTGPSGNTIYF
few,TRBV5-5,.,TRBJ2-3,TGTGCCAGCAGCCCGATTTCGACTAGCACAGATACGCAGTATTTT,CASSPISTSTDTQYF
many,TRBV3-1,.,TRBJ2-3,TGTGCCAGCAGCCAAGGGGGATCGAACACAGATACGCAGTATTTT,CASSQGGSNTDTQYF
many,TRBV12-3/TRBV12-4,.,TRBJ2-2,TGTGCCAGCAGTTTTATCAACACCGGGGAGCTGTTTTTT,CASSFINTGELFF
few,TRBV7-2,TRBD1,TRBJ2-5,TGTGCCAGCAGCCCAAGGGACAGGGCAGAGACCCAGTACTTC,CASSPRDRAETQYF
.,TRBV7-2,.,TRBJ2-4,TGTGCCAGCAGACAGGGTTCCAAAAACATTCAGTACTTC,CASRQGSKNIQYF
.,TRBV2,TRBD2,TRBJ2-1,TGTGCCAGCAGTGAACGGGGCGGGGGGGGATACAATGAGCAGTTCTTC,CASSERGGGGYNEQFF
many,TRBV6-2/TRBV6-3,.,TRBJ2-7,TGTGCCAGCAGTTACGAGGAGGTGATCGAGCAGTACTTC,CASSYEEVIEQYF
.,TRBV28,.,TRBJ1-4,TGTGCCAGCAGTTTAATGGTTGCAACTAATGAAAAACTGTTTTTT,CASSLMVATNEKLFF
few,TRBV5-1,TRBD2,TRBJ2-3,TGCGCCAGCAGTAACACAAGGGGACTAGTAGCAGATACGCAGTATTTT,CASSNTRGLVADTQYF
many,TRBV28,TRBD1,TRBJ1-2,TGTGCCAGCAGCCTAGTGGGACAGTCCTATGGCTACACCTTC,CASSLVGQSYGYTF
.,TRBV29-1,.,TRBJ1-1,TGCAGCGTTCGACAGGTCCCTCACACTGAAGCTTTCTTT,CSVRQVPHTEAFF
few,TRBV6-2/TRBV6-3,.,TRBJ1-5,TGTGCCAGCAGTTACGCACCAAGCTGGGTTTATAGCAATCAGCCCCAGCATTTT,CASSYAPSWVYSNQPQHF
many,TRBV20-1,.,TRBJ1-2,TGCAGTGCTAGAGAACCGGGGGCAGGCTACACCTTC,CSAREPGAGYTF
.,TRBV5-1,.,TRBJ2-6,TGCGCCAGCAGCTGGAGACCGACCTCTGGGGCCAACGTCCTGACTTTC,CASSWRPTSGANVLTF
.,TRBV18,TRBD2,TRBJ2-3,TGTGCCAGCTCACCGGGGAGGGGTCGGGGCACAGATACGCAGTATTTT,CASSPGRGRGTDTQYF
.,TRBV5-1,.,TRBJ1-4,TGCGCCAGCAGCTCATCTGGGCATGCAACTAATGAAAAACTGTTTTTT,CASSSSGHATNEKLFF
many,TRBV12-3/TRBV12-4,.,TRBJ2-2,TGTGCCAGCAGTCAAAACGGGGGCACCGGGGAGCTGTTTTTT,CASSQNGGTGELFF
few,TRBV30,TRBD2,TRBJ2-1,TGTGCCTGGAGTCGGACTAGCGGGTACAATGAGCAGTTCTTC,CAWSRTSGYNEQFF
.,TRBV30,.,TRBJ2-1,TGTGCCTGGAGCCAACTAGCCTATGAGCAGTTCTTC,CAWSQLAYEQFF
many,TRBV20-1,TRBD1,TRBJ2-7,TGCAGTGCTAGAAGTGGGGACAGGAAATACGAGCAGTACTTC,CSARSGDRKYEQYF
many,TRBV6-6,.,TRBJ2-5,TGTGCCAGCAGTTACTCCGGGGAACCCCTCCCGACCCAGTACTTC,CASSYSGEPLPTQYF
.,TRBV11-1,.,TRBJ2-5,TGTGCCAGCAGCTCTTCAGGGGCCGTTGAGACCCAGTACTTC,CASSSSGAVETQYF
.,TRBV5-4,TRBD2,TRBJ2-3,TGTGCCAGCCGGAGAGGACTAGCGGCTACAGATACGCAGTATTTT,CASRRGLAATDTQYF
few,TRBV12-3/TRBV12-4,.,TRBJ2-5,TGTGCCAGCAGTATCACGGGGAGGGGGGAGACCCAGTACTTC,CASSITGRGETQYF
.,TRBV28,TRBD1,TRBJ1-2,TGTGCCAGCAGGACACACGGGACAGGGATGTCCTATGGCTACACCTTC,CASRTHGTGMSYGYTF
few,TRBV9,TRBD2,TRBJ2-1,TGTGCCAGCAGCGTATTGGGGCGGGGGGGCCAGGATGAGCAGTTCTTC,CASSVLGRGGQDEQFF
.,TRBV18,TRBD1,TRBJ2-6,TGTGCCAGCTCACCATTCGACAGGGCTGGGGCCAACGTCCTGACTTTC,CASSPFDRAGANVLTF
few,TRBV6-5,.,TRBJ1-1,TGTGCCAGCAGTTACGGCCGGATGAACACTGAAGCTTTCTTT,CASSYGRMNTEAFF
many,TRBV4-2,.,TRBJ1-6,TGTGCCAGCAGCCAAGCTTATGGAGGTGGGAGTTCACCCCTCCACTTT,CASSQAYGGGSSPLHF
many,TRBV29-1,.,TRBJ2-3,TGCAGCGTTGTATTCCCCCCCGGGGGCGGCACAGATACGCAGTATTTT,CSVVFPPGGGTDTQYF
few,TRBV2,TRBD1,TRBJ2-3,TGTGCCAGCAGTCACGCCAGGGGGCTGGATACGCAGTATTTT,CASSHARGLDTQYF
many,TRBV6-5,TRBD1,TRBJ1-3,TGTGCCAGCAGGGGAGACAGGGGCTCTGGAAACACCATATATTTT,CASRGDRGSGNTIYF
.,TRBV5-1,TRBD2,TRBJ2-1,TGCGCCAGCAGCTTCGGACTAGCGACGGATGAGCAGTTCTTC,CASSFGLATDEQFF
.,TRBV11-2,.,TRBJ2-3,TGTGCCAGCAGCTTCTTGGGGGAAGGGGAGTATTTT,CASSFLGEGEYF
.,TRBV12-3/TRBV12-4,TRBD1,TRBJ1-1,TGTGCCAGCGGGACTAGGGACAGGGAGGGCACTGAAGCTTTCTTT,CASGTRDREGTEAFF
few,TRBV5-1,TRBD1,TRBJ2-3,TGCGCCAGCAGCTTGCTGGGGACAGGGGATGCAGATACGCAGTATTTT,CASSLLGTGDADTQYF
.,TRBV20-1,.,TRBJ1-1,TGCAGTGCTAAGACTACCCGCGGTGCTGGCACTGAAGCTTTCTTT,CSAKTTRGAGTEAFF
few,TRBV28,TRBD1,TRBJ2-7,TGTGCCAGCAGCAGTGCGGGACAGGGAACCCACGAGCAGTACTTC,CASSSAGQGTHEQYF